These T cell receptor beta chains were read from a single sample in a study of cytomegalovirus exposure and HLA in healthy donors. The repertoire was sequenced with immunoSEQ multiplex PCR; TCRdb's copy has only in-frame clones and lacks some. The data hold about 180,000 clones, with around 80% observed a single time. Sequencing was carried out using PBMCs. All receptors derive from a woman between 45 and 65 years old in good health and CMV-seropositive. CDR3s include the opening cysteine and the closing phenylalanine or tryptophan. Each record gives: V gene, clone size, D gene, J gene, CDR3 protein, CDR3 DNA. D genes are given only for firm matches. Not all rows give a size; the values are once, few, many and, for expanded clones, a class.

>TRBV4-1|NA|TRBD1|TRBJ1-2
CASRGPGVGYGYTF
TGCGCCAGTAGGGGGCCGGGGGTTGGTTATGGCTACACCTTC
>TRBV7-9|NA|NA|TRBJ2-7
CASSHNPSSSGPVRKEQYF
TGTGCCAGCAGCCATAATCCATCCTCTTCGGGTCCCGTACGGAAAGAGCAGTACTTC
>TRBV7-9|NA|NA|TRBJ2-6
CASSSPSGVRGANVLTF
TGTGCCAGCAGCTCCCCCTCCGGGGTTAGGGGGGCCAACGTCCTGACTTTC
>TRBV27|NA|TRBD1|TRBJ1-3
CATSTGTGNTIYF
TGTGCCACCTCGACAGGGACGGGAAACACCATATATTTT
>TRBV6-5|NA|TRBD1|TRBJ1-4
CASRSTGATNEKLFF
TGTGCCAGCAGGTCGACAGGGGCAACTAATGAAAAACTGTTTTTT
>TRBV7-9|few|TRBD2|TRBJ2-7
CASSALGGVSYEQYF
TGTGCCAGCAGCGCCCTGGGGGGGGTCTCCTACGAGCAGTACTTC
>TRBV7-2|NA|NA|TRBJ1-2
CASSLGREDGYTF
TGTGCCAGCAGCTTAGGGAGGGAGGATGGCTACACCTTC
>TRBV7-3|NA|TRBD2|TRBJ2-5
CASSLIPGGKGATQYF
TGTGCCAGCAGCTTAATCCCCGGGGGGAAAGGGGCGACCCAGTACTTC
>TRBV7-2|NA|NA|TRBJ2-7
CASSLWQGETYEQYF
TGTGCCAGCAGCTTATGGCAAGGGGAAACCTACGAGCAGTACTTC
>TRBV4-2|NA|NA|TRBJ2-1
CASSQEGWGVEEQFF
TGTGCCAGCAGCCAAGAGGGGTGGGGAGTTGAAGAGCAGTTCTTC
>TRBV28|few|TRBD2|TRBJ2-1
CASSFRGRAMNEQFF
TGTGCCAGCAGTTTCCGGGGGAGGGCCATGAATGAGCAGTTCTTC
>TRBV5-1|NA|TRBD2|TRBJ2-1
CASSLDSGTYNEQFF
TGCGCCAGCAGCTTGGACAGCGGGACCTACAATGAGCAGTTCTTC
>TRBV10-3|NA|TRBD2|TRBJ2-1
CAISRTSGGDNEQFF
TGTGCCATCAGTAGAACTAGCGGGGGGGACAATGAGCAGTTCTTC
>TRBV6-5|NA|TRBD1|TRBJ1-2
CASILDRDYGYTF
TGTGCCAGCATTCTAGACAGGGACTATGGCTACACCTTC
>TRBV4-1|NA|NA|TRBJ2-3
CASRLGKNTDTQYF
TGCGCCAGTAGACTAGGGAAAAACACAGATACGCAGTATTTT
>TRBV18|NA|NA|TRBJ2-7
CASSPQVGREQYF
TGTGCCAGCTCACCACAGGTGGGCCGGGAGCAGTACTTC
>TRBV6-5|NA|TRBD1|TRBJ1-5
CASSYAAGGQPQHF
TGTGCCAGCAGTTACGCGGCAGGGGGTCAGCCCCAGCATTTT
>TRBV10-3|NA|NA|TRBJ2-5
CAISGGETQYF
TGTGCCATCAGTGGAGGGGAGACCCAGTACTTC
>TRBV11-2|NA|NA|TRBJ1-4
CASSAAGQTNEKLFF
TGTGCCAGCAGCGCGGCGGGGCAGACTAATGAAAAACTGTTTTTT
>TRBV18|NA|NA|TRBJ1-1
CASSGSARQAFF
TGTGCCAGCTCAGGCTCTGCCAGGCAAGCTTTCTTT
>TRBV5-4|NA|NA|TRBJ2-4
CASSLAQVAKNIQYF
TGTGCCAGCAGCTTGGCCCAGGTGGCCAAAAACATTCAGTACTTC
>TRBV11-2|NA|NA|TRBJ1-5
CASSGGTSGNQPQHF
TGTGCCAGCAGCGGGGGGACGTCTGGCAATCAGCCCCAGCATTTT
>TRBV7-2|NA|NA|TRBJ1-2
CASSLTGPPNYGYTF
TGTGCCAGCAGCCTAACAGGGCCCCCTAACTATGGCTACACCTTC
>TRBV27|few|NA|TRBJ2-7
CASSSSRGPGYEQYF
TGTGCCAGCAGTTCATCGCGGGGCCCCGGATACGAGCAGTACTTC
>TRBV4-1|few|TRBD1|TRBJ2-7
CASSQTGGLSYEQYF
TGCGCCAGCAGCCAAACAGGGGGCCTCTCCTACGAGCAGTACTTC
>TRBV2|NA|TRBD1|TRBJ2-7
CASSERTGSSYEQYF
TGTGCCAGCAGTGAACGGACAGGGTCCTCCTACGAGCAGTACTTC
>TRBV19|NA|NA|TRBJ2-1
CASSIYRESYNEQFF
TGTGCCAGTAGTATCTACAGGGAATCTTACAATGAGCAGTTCTTC
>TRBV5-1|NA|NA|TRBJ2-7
CASSTLDSTTYEQYF
TGCGCCAGCAGCACCCTGGACAGTACTACCTACGAGCAGTACTTC
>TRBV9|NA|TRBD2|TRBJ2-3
CASSVSGSTDTQYF
TGTGCCAGCAGCGTGAGCGGGAGTACAGATACGCAGTATTTT
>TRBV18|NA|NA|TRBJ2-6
CASSPPVMGSSGANVLTF
TGTGCCAGCTCACCACCGGTAATGGGGAGCTCTGGGGCCAACGTCCTGACTTTC
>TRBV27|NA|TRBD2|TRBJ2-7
CASSRERGLAGYEQYF
TGTGCCAGCAGTCGAGAAAGGGGACTAGCGGGATACGAGCAGTACTTC
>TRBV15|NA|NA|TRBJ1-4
CATSSQATNEKLFF
TGTGCCACCAGCAGCCAGGCAACTAATGAAAAACTGTTTTTT
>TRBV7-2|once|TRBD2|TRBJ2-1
CASSSFIAGGPNEQFF
TGTGCCAGCAGCTCCTTCATAGCGGGAGGGCCCAATGAGCAGTTCTTC
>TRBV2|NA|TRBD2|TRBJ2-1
CASSEGLAGGSSYNEQFF
TGTGCCAGCAGTGAAGGCCTAGCGGGGGGCAGCTCCTACAATGAGCAGTTCTTC
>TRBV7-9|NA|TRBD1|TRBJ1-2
CSSSYITGGDNYGYTF
TGTTCCAGCAGCTATATCACAGGGGGTGACAACTATGGCTACACCTTC
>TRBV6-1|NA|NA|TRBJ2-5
CASRVQAQETQYF
TGTGCCAGCAGGGTACAGGCCCAAGAGACCCAGTACTTC
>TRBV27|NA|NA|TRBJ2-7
CASSLTSRRSYEQYF
TGTGCCAGCAGTTTAACCAGCCGAAGGAGCTACGAGCAGTACTTC
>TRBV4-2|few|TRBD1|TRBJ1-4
CASSQGFGTGDEKLFF
TGTGCCAGCAGCCAAGGTTTCGGGACAGGGGATGAAAAACTGTTTTTT
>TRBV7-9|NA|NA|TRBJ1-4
CASSFEAYTGLFF
TGTGCCAGCAGCTTTGAGGCGTATACGGGGCTGTTTTTT
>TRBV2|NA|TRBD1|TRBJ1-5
CASRGQGASNQPQHF
TGTGCCAGCAGGGGACAGGGGGCAAGCAATCAGCCCCAGCATTTT
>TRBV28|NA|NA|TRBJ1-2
CASSPGGAYGYTF
TGTGCCAGCAGCCCCGGGGGGGCCTATGGCTACACCTTC
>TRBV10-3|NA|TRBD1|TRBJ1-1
CATVDRAGTEAFF
TGTGCCACCGTCGACAGGGCTGGAACTGAAGCTTTCTTT
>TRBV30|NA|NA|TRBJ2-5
CAWSREETQYF
TGTGCCTGGAGTCGGGAAGAGACCCAGTACTTC
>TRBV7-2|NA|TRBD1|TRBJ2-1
CASSKVTGAYNEQFF
TGTGCCAGCAGCAAAGTGACAGGGGCCTACAATGAGCAGTTCTTC
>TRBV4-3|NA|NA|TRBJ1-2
CASSQVNTPEYGYTF
TGCGCCAGCAGCCAAGTTAACACCCCGGAGTATGGCTACACCTTC